This is a list of T cell receptor beta chains from one sample in a study of blood T cell repertoires in COVID-19. Some clones are missing from TCRdb's copy, which holds only in-frame ones; the method was immunoSEQ multiplex PCR. Counted here are around 100,000 clones, approximately 85% occurring once; the ten biggest clones make up about a tenth. Sequences were obtained from peripheral blood. These receptors originate from a man aged 35-49 years with active or convalescent COVID-19. CDR3s include the opening cysteine and the closing phenylalanine or tryptophan. A D gene is named only where the DNA matches it firmly. Clone size is given for some rows only: seen once, a few or many times, or a class if the clone is expanded.

d_call j_call clone_size v_call cdr3_nt cdr3_aa
- TRBJ2-6 - TRBV27 TGTGCCAGCAGTTTATCGATCCGCAGGGGATCGGGCTCTGGGGCCAACGTCCTGACTTTC CASSLSIRRGSGSGANVLTF
- TRBJ2-3 - TRBV7-2 TGTGCCAGCAGCTTAGTAGGCGGGCTAACAGATACGCAGTATTTT CASSLVGGLTDTQYF
- TRBJ1-2 - TRBV5-1 TGCGCCAGCAGCTCAGGGCAGAGCTTCTATGGCTACACCTTC CASSSGQSFYGYTF
- TRBJ1-6 - TRBV30 TGTGCCTGGACCCTGAGGAGCTCCTATAATTCACCCCTCCACTTT CAWTLRSSYNSPLHF
- TRBJ1-1 few TRBV12-3/TRBV12-4 TGTGCCAGCAACCTAGAACAATTACCTTTTCCTTTCTTT CASNLEQLPFPFF
TRBD1 TRBJ2-1 few TRBV2 TGTGCCAGCACCGTGGGACAGAATGAGCAGTTCTTC CASTVGQNEQFF
TRBD1 TRBJ1-1 - TRBV2 TGTGCCAGCAGTGAGTCGCGACAGGGGAACACTGAAGCTTTCTTT CASSESRQGNTEAFF
TRBD1 TRBJ1-5 - TRBV19 TGTGCCAGTAGTATAGGGGACAGGGGAGGGCAGCCCCAGCATTTT CASSIGDRGGQPQHF
- TRBJ1-4 - TRBV3-1/TRBV3-2 TGTGCCAGCAGCCAATCACGGGATGTATCTGAAAAACTGTTTTTT CASSQSRDVSEKLFF
TRBD1 TRBJ1-1 - TRBV19 TGTGCCAGTAGGCCCGCCAGGGGGGTATACACTGAAGCTTTCTTT CASRPARGVYTEAFF
- TRBJ2-1 - TRBV7-6 TGTGCCAGCAGCTTAGCGCGGGGTCGGCCGGACAATGAGCAGTTCTTC CASSLARGRPDNEQFF
- TRBJ1-2 - TRBV6-5 TGTGCCAGCAGTACAGGGTACTATGGCTACACCTTC CASSTGYYGYTF
- TRBJ1-4 - TRBV11-2 TGTGCCAGCAACCCCACCTCAAGAGATGAAAAACTGTTTTTT CASNPTSRDEKLFF
TRBD1 TRBJ2-3 once TRBV6-4 TGTGCCAGCAGTGACAGGGGGCTTGTAGATACGCAGTATTTT CASSDRGLVDTQYF
- TRBJ1-5 - TRBV10-1 TGCGCCAGCAGTGGAGGGTGGAATCAGCCCCAGCATTTT CASSGGWNQPQHF
- TRBJ2-3 few TRBV5-1 TGCGCCAGCACACTCTCACGGGACTCCCTTGTAAATACGCAGTATTTT CASTLSRDSLVNTQYF
- TRBJ2-1 - TRBV11-3 TGTGCCAGCAGCTCAAGGACTCACAATGAGCAGTTCTTC CASSSRTHNEQFF
TRBD1 TRBJ1-6 - TRBV24-1 TGTGCCACCAGTGATGCGACAGGGAAGGGTTCACCCCTCCACTTT CATSDATGKGSPLHF
- TRBJ2-3 - TRBV30 TGTGCCTGGACGAGTCTAGGCCAAAGTACAGATACGCAGTATTTT CAWTSLGQSTDTQYF
TRBD1 TRBJ1-5 - TRBV6-5 TGTGCCAGCAGACAGGGGGTTCAGAGTCAGCCCCAGCATTTT CASRQGVQSQPQHF
- TRBJ1-1 - TRBV21-1 TGTGCCAGCAGCAAAGCGCTTTTTGGGGGACAGGGATTTATGGACACTGAAGCTTTCTTT CASSKALFGGQGFMDTEAFF
TRBD1 TRBJ2-2 - TRBV19 TGTGCCAGTAGTAACCCCCGGGACAGGGGGGTCGGGGAGCTGTTTTTT CASSNPRDRGVGELFF
- TRBJ2-2 once TRBV19 TGTGCCAGTAGTATAAGGGAGGCGGGGAACACCGGGGAGCTGTTTTTT CASSIREAGNTGELFF
- TRBJ2-1 - TRBV18 TGTGCCAGCTCACCACCCCAGGGCCCCCGTGAGCAGTTCTTC CASSPPQGPREQFF
TRBD2 TRBJ2-1 - TRBV10-2 TGCGCCAGCATTGGACTAGCGGGGGGCCTACATAAATCCTACAATGAGCAGTTCTTC CASIGLAGGLHKSYNEQFF
TRBD1 TRBJ2-7 - TRBV7-2 TGTGCCAGCAGCAAACAGGGGTACGAGCAGTACTTC CASSKQGYEQYF
- TRBJ1-1 - TRBV5-1 TGCGCCAGCAGCCCCGCCGGACAGAACACTGAAGCTTTCTTT CASSPAGQNTEAFF
- TRBJ1-2 - TRBV18 TGTGCCAGCTCTAATGGCGGGACGGATTATGGCTACACCTTC CASSNGGTDYGYTF
TRBD2 TRBJ2-1 many TRBV15 TGTGCCACCAGCAGTTCCGGGACTAGGTCCCACAATGAGCAGTTCTTC CATSSSGTRSHNEQFF
- TRBJ1-5 - TRBV7-9 TGTGCCAGCAGCTTGGGGGGGTCCTATCAGCCCCAGCATTTT CASSLGGSYQPQHF
TRBD2 TRBJ2-2 - TRBV5-4 TGTGCCAGCAGCTTGGCAGCGGGGGAGGGGAACGGGGAGCTGTTTTTT CASSLAAGEGNGELFF
- TRBJ2-5 - TRBV4-1 TGCGCCAGCAGCCAAGATCTCGGCGGCGGATCCCAAGAGACCCAGTACTTC CASSQDLGGGSQETQYF
TRBD1 TRBJ2-1 - TRBV7-9 TGTGCCAGCAGCTACGACAGGGGGCTGCAGGATGAGCAGTTCTTC CASSYDRGLQDEQFF
- TRBJ2-7 once TRBV9 TGTGCCAGCAGCGTAGGACACACGTCCTACGAGCAGTACTTC CASSVGHTSYEQYF
TRBD1 TRBJ1-6 - TRBV27 TGTGCCAGCAGACTACAGGGGTTGGGTTCACCCCTCCACTTT CASRLQGLGSPLHF
TRBD2 TRBJ2-2 - TRBV6-5 TGTGCCAGTACTAGCGGGGGGGCCGTCGGGGAGCTGTTTTTT CASTSGGAVGELFF
TRBD1 TRBJ2-5 - TRBV5-1 TGCGCCAGCAGGCCTAGACAGGGTCAGGAGACCCAGTACTTC CASRPRQGQETQYF
TRBD1 TRBJ1-3 once TRBV11-2 TGTGCCAGCAGCTTAGGACAGGGGGTACCTGGAAACACCATATATTTT CASSLGQGVPGNTIYF
- TRBJ1-5 once TRBV6-5 TGTGCCAGCAGTTCTACCGGACACAGCAATCAGCCCCAGCATTTT CASSSTGHSNQPQHF
- TRBJ2-1 - TRBV7-9 TGTGCCAGCAGCTTAGTAGCCAATGAGCAGTTCTTC CASSLVANEQFF
- TRBJ2-5 - TRBV19 TGTGCCAGTAGTTTGGGACTCCTGGCGGGAGAGACCCAGTACTTC CASSLGLLAGETQYF
TRBD1 TRBJ1-6 - TRBV15 TGTGCCACCAGCAGAGATTTGGGGACAGCTAATTCACCCCTCCACTTT CATSRDLGTANSPLHF
TRBD2 TRBJ2-1 - TRBV6-2/TRBV6-3 TGTGCCAGCAGTTCCCCCTCAGCGGGGGGGTTCAATGAGCAGTTCTTC CASSSPSAGGFNEQFF
TRBD2 TRBJ2-3 - TRBV4-1 TGCGCCAGCAGCCAAAAGTGGGCTAGCGGGGCCACAGATACGCAGTATTTT CASSQKWASGATDTQYF
- TRBJ1-2 - TRBV7-2 TGTGCCAGCAGCTTAGGGACCGGGACAACGGATAACTATGGCTACACCTTC CASSLGTGTTDNYGYTF
- TRBJ2-1 - TRBV30 TGTGCCTGGTGGCGGGGGCTGGAGCAGTTCTTC CAWWRGLEQFF
TRBD1 TRBJ2-3 many TRBV10-3 TGTGCCATCAGTGAGTCGCGACAGGGAGGCACAGATACGCAGTATTTT CAISESRQGGTDTQYF
- TRBJ2-1 - TRBV21-1 TGTGCCAGCAGCAAAGTTGGCTCTAGCTCCTACAATGAGCAGTTCTTC CASSKVGSSSYNEQFF
TRBD1 TRBJ2-7 - TRBV30 TGTGCCTGTCGGTGGGCAGGGGGCTACTACGAGCAGTACTTC CACRWAGGYYEQYF
TRBD1 TRBJ1-1 - TRBV27 TGTGCCAGCAGTTTCAAGACAGGGGGTACCACTGAAGCTTTCTTT CASSFKTGGTTEAFF
TRBD1 TRBJ2-7 - TRBV7-9 TGTGCCAGCAGCTCGCCGGGACAGGGGACGCACGAGCAGTACTTC CASSSPGQGTHEQYF
- TRBJ2-4 - TRBV6-5 TGTGCCAGCAGTTCCGGGGCGCGGGGAACCAAAAACATTCAGTACTTC CASSSGARGTKNIQYF
TRBD1 TRBJ1-2 - TRBV2 TGTGCCAGCAGTGGCCTGGGACAGTTTAACTATGGCTACACCTTC CASSGLGQFNYGYTF
- TRBJ1-2 - TRBV14 TGTGCCAGCAGTGCAAGAGGGGCGGGGAGTGGCTACACCTTC CASSARGAGSGYTF
- TRBJ2-7 - TRBV11-2 TGTGCCAGCAGCTCAGAGGGGGGGCTAAGCTCCTACGAGCAGTACTTC CASSSEGGLSSYEQYF
TRBD1 TRBJ1-1 - TRBV10-3 TGTGCCATCAAAGGGACAGGGGGGACTGAAGCTTTCTTT CAIKGTGGTEAFF
- TRBJ2-4 few TRBV6-2/TRBV6-3 TGTGCCAGCAGCCGTGGACTTTTTCAAGCCAAAAACATTCAGTACTTC CASSRGLFQAKNIQYF
TRBD1 TRBJ2-3 - TRBV4-1 TGCGCCAGCAGCCAACCGGGACAGGGGACAGATACGCAGTATTTT CASSQPGQGTDTQYF
- TRBJ1-2 medium-sized TRBV3-1/TRBV3-2 TGTGCCAGCGGAGGGGACCCTGTGATAAGGGGAGATGGCTACACCTTC CASGGDPVIRGDGYTF